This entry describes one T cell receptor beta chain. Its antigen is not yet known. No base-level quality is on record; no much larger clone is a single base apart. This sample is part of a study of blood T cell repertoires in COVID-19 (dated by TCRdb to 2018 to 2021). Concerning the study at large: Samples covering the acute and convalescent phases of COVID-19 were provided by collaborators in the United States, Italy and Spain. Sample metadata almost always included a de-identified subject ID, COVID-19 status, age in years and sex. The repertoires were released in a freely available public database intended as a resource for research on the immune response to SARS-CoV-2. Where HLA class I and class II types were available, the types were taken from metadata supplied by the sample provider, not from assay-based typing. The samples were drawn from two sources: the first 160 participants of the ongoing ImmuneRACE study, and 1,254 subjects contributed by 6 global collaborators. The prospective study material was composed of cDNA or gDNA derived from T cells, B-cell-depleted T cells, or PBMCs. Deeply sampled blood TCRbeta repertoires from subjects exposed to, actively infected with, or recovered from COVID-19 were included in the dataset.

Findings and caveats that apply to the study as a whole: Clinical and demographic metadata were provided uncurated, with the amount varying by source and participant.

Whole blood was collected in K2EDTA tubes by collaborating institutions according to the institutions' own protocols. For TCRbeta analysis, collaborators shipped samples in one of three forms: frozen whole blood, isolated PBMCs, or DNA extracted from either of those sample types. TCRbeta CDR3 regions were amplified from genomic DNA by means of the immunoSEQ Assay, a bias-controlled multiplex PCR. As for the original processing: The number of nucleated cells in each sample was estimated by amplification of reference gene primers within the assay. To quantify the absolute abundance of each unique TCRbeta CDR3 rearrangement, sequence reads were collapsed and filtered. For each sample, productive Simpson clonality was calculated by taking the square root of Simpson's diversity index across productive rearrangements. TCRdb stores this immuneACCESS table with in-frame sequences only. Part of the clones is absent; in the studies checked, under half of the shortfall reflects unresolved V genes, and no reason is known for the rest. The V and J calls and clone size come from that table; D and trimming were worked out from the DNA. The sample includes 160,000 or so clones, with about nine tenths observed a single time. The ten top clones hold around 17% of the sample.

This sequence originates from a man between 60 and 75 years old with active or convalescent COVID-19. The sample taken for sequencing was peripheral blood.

The CDR3 region: CASSTSGETQYF. The nucleotide sequence is given as TGTGCCAGCAGTACTAGCGGAGAGACCCAGTACTTC. This receptor chain uses TRBV12-3 or TRBV12-4 and TRBJ2-5; 8 central nucleotides agree with TRBD2. The CDR3 holds 12 amino acids from the cysteine to the phenylalanine. The DNA shown is the 36-base CDR3, in frame from base 1. V is pruned by 5 bases and J by 4 bases, leaving 0 bases of the junction without a gene match.